The clone carrying this T cell receptor (beta chain) was recorded a few times. The antigen remains undetermined. The entry originates in a study of blood T cells in healthy people across ages. Study conclusions and caveats: Per million T cells, the diversity of TCR beta decreased roughly linearly as age advanced.

The germline V and J ends were trimmed by 5 bases and 6 bases, with 22 bases remaining between them. Per the germline V gene, CDR1 is SGHTA and CDR2 is FQGNSA. The CDR3 contains 16 residues. It was with a sample-barcoded 5' primer and a J-beta primer mix that a second PCR of roughly 7 to 12 cycles was run. Each CDR3 protein is one row after TCRdb ran MiXCR on the 5' RACE reads. There are fewer than 2,000,000 distinct CDR3 sequences in the sample; roughly two fifths occur only once, and approximately 22% lies in the top ten. The sample, roughly 9.5 milliliters of peripheral blood, was drawn from each donor.

This TCR derives from a human donor in good health. Sequencing used blood. This rearrangement joins TRBV7-2 to TRBJ1-2; D gene uncertain. The CDR3 DNA reads TGTGCCAGCAGCCCAGAATCGGCACGGAGGTTGAATGGCTACACCTTC. This sequence encodes CASSPESARRLNGYTF.